This T cell receptor beta chain appears in the sequencing data of a study of T cell responses to AZD1222 COVID-19 vaccine. Study-wide points: Donor demographics were predominantly white British with a female majority; clonal diversity may be underestimated.

Assay: immunoSEQ multiplex PCR; the TCRdb copy retains only in-frame clones and omits some. Of approximately 94,000 clones listed, approximately 87% are singletons. With respect to this clone: Its specificity is not known.

The germline gives CDR1 SGDLS, CDR2 YYNGEE. The CDR3 length is 15 residues. Trimming took off 1 base at V and 1 base at J, with 10 bases between the two ends. Material: peripheral blood, obtained on day 0 of MenACWY control vaccination. The TCR sequence derives from an adult in good health. This chain uses TRBV9 with TRBJ2-3; a weak D match, TRBD2 (6 bases). The CDR3 loop is CASSVQRVGTDTQYF. The CDR3 nucleotides read TGTGCCAGCAGCGTACAGCGGGTCGGCACAGATACGCAGTATTTT.